The clone carrying this TCR beta chain was counted once. The entry originates in a study of T cells in localized non-small cell lung cancer. Clones were sequenced by immunoSEQ multiplex PCR, and TCRdb holds only the in-frame ones, with some missing. The sample contains 60,000 to 65,000 clones, 85% to 90% of which appear only once. Looked up from germline, CDR1 is LNHDA and CDR2 is SQIVND (reference sequence). This CDR3 contains 15 residues. V gave up 6 bases and J gave up 0 bases; unmatched junction bases: 4. This TCR was recovered from a woman aged 35 to 75 with stage I lung adenocarcinoma. The J gene is TRBJ1-4, the V gene TRBV19; 7 nucleotides line up with TRBD1. The sequencing used peripheral blood, collected before any cancer treatment. The CDR3 region is CASSRGTATNEKLFF. The CDR3 bases are TGTGCCAGTAGCCGTGGGACAGCAACTAATGAAAAACTGTTTTTT.